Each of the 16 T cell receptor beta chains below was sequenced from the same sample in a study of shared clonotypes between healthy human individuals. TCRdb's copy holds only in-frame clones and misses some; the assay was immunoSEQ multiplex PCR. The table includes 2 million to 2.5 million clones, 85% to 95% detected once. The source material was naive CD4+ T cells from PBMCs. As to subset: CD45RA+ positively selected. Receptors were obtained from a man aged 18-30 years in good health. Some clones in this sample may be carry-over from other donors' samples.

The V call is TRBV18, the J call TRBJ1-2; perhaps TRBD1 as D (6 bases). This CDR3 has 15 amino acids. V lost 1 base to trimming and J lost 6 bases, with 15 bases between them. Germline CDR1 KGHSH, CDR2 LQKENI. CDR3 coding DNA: TGTGCCAGCTCACCACGGGAGGGGGGATTGAATGGCTACACCTTC. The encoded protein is CASSPREGGLNGYTF.

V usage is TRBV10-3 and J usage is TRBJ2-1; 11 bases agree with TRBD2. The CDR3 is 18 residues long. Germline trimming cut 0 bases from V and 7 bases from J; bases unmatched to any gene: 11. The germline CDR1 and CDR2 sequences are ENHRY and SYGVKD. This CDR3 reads CAISESTVGTSGLNEQFF. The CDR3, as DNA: TGTGCCATCAGTGAGTCGACCGTCGGGACTAGCGGATTGAATGAGCAGTTCTTC.

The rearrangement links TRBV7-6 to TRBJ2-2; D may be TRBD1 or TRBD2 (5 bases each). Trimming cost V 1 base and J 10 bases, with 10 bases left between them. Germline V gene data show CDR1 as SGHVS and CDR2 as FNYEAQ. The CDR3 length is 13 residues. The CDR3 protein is CASSLVGRSELFF. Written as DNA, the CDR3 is TGTGCCAGCAGCTTAGTGGGACGGTCGGAGCTGTTTTTT.

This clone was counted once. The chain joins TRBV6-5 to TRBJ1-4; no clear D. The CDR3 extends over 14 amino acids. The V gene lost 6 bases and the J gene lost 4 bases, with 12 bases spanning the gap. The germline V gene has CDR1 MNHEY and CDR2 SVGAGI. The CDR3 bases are TGTGCCAGCAGCCGGGCGGGCTTTAATGAAAAACTGTTTTTT. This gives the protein CASSRAGFNEKLFF.

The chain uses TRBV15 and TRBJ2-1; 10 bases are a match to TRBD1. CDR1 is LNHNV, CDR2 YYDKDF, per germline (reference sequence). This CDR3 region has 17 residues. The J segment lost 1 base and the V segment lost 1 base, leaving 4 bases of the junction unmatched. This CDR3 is CATSRGPGQGSYNEQFF. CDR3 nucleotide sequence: TGTGCCACCAGCAGAGGCCCGGGACAGGGGTCCTACAATGAGCAGTTCTTC.

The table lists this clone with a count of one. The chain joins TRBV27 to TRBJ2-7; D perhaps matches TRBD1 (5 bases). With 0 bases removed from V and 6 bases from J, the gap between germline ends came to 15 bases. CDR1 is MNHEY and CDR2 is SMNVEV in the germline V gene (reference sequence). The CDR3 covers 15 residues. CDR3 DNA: TGTGCCAGCAGTTTATCGGTTTCAGGGTGGGGCGAGCAGTACTTC. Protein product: CASSLSVSGWGEQYF.

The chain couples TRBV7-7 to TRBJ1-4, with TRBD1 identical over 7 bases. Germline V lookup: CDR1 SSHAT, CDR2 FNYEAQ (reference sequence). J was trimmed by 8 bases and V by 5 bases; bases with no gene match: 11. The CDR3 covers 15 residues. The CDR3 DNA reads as TGTGCCAGCAGCCCGAATACCGGGACAGTAGAAAAACTGTTTTTT. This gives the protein CASSPNTGTVEKLFF.

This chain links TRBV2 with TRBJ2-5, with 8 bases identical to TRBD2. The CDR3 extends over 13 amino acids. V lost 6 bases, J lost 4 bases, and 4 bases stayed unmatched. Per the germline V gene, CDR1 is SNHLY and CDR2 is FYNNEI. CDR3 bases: TGTGCCAGCAGAGCTAGCGGGCCAGAGACCCAGTACTTC. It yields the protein CASRASGPETQYF.

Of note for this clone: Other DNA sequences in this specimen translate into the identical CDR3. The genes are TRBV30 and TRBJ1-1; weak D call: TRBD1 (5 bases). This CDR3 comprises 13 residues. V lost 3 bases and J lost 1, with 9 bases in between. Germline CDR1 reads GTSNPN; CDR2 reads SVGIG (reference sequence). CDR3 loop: CAWSGQGNTEAFF. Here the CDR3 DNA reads TGTGCCTGGAGCGGGCAGGGGAACACTGAAGCTTTCTTT.

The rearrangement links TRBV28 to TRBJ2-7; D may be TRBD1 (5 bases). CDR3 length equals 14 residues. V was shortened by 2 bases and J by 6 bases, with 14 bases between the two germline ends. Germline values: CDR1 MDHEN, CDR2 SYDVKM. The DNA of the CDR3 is TGTGCCAGCAGTTTAGCGGACACAATCCGCGAGCAGTACTTC. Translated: CASSLADTIREQYF.

CDR3 DNA sequence: TGTGCCAGCAGCAAAGCGCGGTCCGGGGACTACGAGCAGTACTTC. As protein: CASSKARSGDYEQYF. V and J are TRBV21-1 and TRBJ2-7; no check of the table's D call, TRBD2, against the DNA was made. TRBV21-1 represents a pseudogene. There are 15 residues in the CDR3.

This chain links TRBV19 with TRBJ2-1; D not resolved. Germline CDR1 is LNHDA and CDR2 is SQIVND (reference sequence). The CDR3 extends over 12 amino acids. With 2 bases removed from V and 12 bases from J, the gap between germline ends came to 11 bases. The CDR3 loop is CASSIPGTGQFF. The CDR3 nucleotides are TGTGCCAGTAGTATACCCGGTACGGGGCAGTTCTTC.

CDR3 DNA sequence: TGTGCCAGCATTGGCAGTTCGTCCAGGGCCCCCTACGAGCAGTACTTC. Protein: CASIGSSSRAPYEQYF. The chain combines TRBV28 with TRBJ2-5; perhaps TRBD1 as D (5 bases). The J call may be incorrect, as the DNA end agrees better with TRBJ2-7. The CDR3 runs 16 residues. Germline V gene lookup returns CDR1 MDHEN and CDR2 SYDVKM.

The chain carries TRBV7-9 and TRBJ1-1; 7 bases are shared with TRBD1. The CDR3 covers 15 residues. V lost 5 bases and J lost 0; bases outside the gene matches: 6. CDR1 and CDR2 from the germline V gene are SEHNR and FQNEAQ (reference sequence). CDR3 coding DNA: TGTGCCAGCAGCCCGGGACAGACTATGAACACTGAAGCTTTCTTT. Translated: CASSPGQTMNTEAFF.

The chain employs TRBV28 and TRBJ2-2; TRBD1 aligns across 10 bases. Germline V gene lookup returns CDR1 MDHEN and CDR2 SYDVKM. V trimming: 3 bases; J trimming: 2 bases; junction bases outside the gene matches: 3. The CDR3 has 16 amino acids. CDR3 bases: TGTGCCAGCAGTTTCAGGACAGGGGGAAACACCGGGGAGCTGTTTTTT. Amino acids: CASSFRTGGNTGELFF.

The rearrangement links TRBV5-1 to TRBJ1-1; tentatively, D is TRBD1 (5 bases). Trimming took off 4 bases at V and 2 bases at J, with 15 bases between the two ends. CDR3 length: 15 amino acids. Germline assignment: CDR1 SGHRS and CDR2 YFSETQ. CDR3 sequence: CASSLGEGLNTEAFF. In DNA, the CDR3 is TGCGCCAGCAGCCTGGGGGAGGGACTAAACACTGAAGCTTTCTTT. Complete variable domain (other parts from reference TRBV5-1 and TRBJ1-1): KAGVTQTPRYLIKTRGQQVTLSCSPISGHRSVSWYQQTPGQGLQFLFEYFSETQRNKGNFPGRFSGRQFSNSRSEMNVSTLELGDSALYLCASSLGEGLNTEAFFGQGTRLTVV.